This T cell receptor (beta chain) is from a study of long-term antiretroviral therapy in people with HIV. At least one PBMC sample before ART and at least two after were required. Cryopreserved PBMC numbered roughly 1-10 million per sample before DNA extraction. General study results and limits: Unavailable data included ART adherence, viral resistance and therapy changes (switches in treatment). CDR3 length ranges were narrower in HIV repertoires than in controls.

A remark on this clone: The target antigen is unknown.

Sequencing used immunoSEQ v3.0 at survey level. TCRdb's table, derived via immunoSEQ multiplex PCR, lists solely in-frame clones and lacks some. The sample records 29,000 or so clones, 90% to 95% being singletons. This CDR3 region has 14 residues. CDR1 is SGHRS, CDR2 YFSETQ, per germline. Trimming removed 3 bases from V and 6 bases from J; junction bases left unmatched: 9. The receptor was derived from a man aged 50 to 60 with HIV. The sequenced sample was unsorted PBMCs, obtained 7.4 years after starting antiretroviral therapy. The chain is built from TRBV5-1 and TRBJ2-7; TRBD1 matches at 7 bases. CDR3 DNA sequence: TGCGCCAGCAGCTCCCTAGGGGGCCGGGGCGAGCAGTACTTC. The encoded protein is CASSSLGGRGEQYF. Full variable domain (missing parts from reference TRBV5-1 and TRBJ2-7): KAGVTQTPRYLIKTRGQQVTLSCSPISGHRSVSWYQQTPGQGLQFLFEYFSETQRNKGNFPGRFSGRQFSNSRSEMNVSTLELGDSALYLCASSSLGGRGEQYFGPGTRLTVT.